Listed here is a single T cell receptor (beta chain). The treatment is: 19 received Ad26.COV2.S at low or high dose, single or two shots; roughly five received placebo; per-sample allocation not given. The samples were gathered on day 63 after the first injection of vaccine or placebo. The assay was immunoSEQ multiplex PCR, and TCRdb's table has in-frame clones only and misses some. The table shows fewer than 500,000 clones, with 89% occurring only once. This CDR3 is 14 amino acids long. The germline CDR1 and CDR2 sequences are SGHTA and FQGNSA. V was cut by 5 bases and J by 4 bases, with 12 bases left in between. The sample belongs to a study of Ad26.COV2.S vaccination and SARS-CoV-2 variants.

The receptor was derived from a person between 18 and 59 years old who received the Ad26.COV2.S COVID-19 vaccine or a placebo. The material was peripheral blood, obtained in a trial of Ad26.COV2.S vaccine versus placebo. The gene calls are TRBV7-2 and TRBJ1-3; no clear D. The DNA of the CDR3 is TGTGCCAGCAGCCTGATGCCGGGGGGAAACACCATATATTTT. Translating it yields CASSLMPGGNTIYF.